The TCR beta chain described here comes from a study of T cells in Graves' hyperthyroidism and ophthalmopathy. TCR beta CDR3 sequences were amplified from RNA transcripts. The HTBI primer set was used in a first-round RT-PCR of the TCR CDR3. TCRdb called the multiplex PCR reads again in MiXCR, with one record for every CDR3 protein. Of some 200,000 distinct CDR3 sequences in the sample, 17% were seen once. Trimming stripped 3 bases from V and 1 base from J, with 6 bases between. CDR3 size: 14 residues. The V gene's germline CDR1 is SGHTA and CDR2 FQGNSA. On this clonotype itself: Antigen: not known.

General study results and limits: Ophthalmopathy onset followed model prediction by a median roughly six months.

The sequence was obtained from a man over 45 with Graves' hyperthyroidism. The chain links TRBV7-2 to TRBJ2-2, with D possibly TRBD1 on 6 matching bases. Input material: blood. CDR3 in amino acids: CASSFRGNTGELFF. The DNA of the CDR3 is TGTGCCAGCAGCTTCAGGGGGAACACCGGGGAGCTGTTTTTT. The variable domain in full, with the rest retrieved from reference TRBV7-2 and TRBJ2-2, is GAGVSQSPSNKVTEKGKDVELRCDPISGHTALYWYRQSLGQGLEFLIYFQGNSAPDKSGLPSDRFSAERTGGSVSTLTIQRTQQEDSAVYLCASSFRGNTGELFFGEGSRLTVL.